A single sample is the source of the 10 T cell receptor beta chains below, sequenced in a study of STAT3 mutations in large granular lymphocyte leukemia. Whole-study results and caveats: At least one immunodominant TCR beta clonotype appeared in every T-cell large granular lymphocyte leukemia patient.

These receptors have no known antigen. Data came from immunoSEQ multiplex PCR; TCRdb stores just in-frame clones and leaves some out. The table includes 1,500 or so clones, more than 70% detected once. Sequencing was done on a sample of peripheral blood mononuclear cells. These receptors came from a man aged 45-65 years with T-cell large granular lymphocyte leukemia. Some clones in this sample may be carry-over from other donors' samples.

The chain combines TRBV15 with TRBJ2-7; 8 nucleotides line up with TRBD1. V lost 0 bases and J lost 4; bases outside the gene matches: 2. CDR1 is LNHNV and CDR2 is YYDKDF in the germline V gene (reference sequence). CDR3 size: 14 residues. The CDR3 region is CATSRDQGAYEQYF. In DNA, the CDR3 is TGTGCCACCAGCAGAGACCAGGGGGCTTACGAGCAGTACTTC. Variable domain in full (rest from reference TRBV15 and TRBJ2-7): DAMVIQNPRYQVTQFGKPVTLSCSQTLNHNVMYWYQQKSSQAPKLLFHYYDKDFNNEADTPDNFQSRRPNTSFCFLDIRSPGLGDTAMYLCATSRDQGAYEQYFGPGTRLTVT.

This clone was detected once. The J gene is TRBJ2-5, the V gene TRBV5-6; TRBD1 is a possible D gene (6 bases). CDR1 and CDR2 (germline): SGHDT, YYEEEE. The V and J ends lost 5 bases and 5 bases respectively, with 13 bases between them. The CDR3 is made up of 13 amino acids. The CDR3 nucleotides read TGTGCCAGCAGACGACAGGTTTCCGAGACCCAGTACTTC. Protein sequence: CASRRQVSETQYF.

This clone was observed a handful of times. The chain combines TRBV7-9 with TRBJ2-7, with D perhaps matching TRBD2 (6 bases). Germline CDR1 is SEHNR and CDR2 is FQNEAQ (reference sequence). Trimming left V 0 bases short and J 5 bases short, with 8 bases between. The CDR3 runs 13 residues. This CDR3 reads CASSLARDHEQYF. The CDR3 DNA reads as TGTGCCAGCAGCTTAGCGCGGGACCACGAGCAGTACTTC.

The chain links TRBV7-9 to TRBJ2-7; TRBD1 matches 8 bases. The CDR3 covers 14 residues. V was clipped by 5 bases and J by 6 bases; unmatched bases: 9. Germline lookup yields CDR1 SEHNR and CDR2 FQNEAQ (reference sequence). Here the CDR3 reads CASSPWTGLGEQYF. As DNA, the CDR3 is TGTGCCAGCAGCCCCTGGACAGGGCTTGGCGAGCAGTACTTC.

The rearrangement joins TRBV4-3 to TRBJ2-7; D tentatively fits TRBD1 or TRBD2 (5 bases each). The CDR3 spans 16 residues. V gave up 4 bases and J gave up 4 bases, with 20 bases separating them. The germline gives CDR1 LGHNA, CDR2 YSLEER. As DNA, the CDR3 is TGCGCCAGCAGCCTGGGGTGGGGGAGAATAGGGTACGAGCAGTACTTC. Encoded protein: CASSLGWGRIGYEQYF.

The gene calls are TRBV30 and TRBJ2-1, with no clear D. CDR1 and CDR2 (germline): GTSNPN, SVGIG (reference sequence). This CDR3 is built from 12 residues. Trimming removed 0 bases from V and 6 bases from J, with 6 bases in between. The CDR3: CAWSVLGNEQFF. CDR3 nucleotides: TGTGCCTGGAGTGTACTGGGCAATGAGCAGTTCTTC.

The CDR3 DNA reads TGTGCCAGCAGTTACAGAAGTGAGCGGGAGGGTGGCCCGTACTTC. Protein sequence: CASSYRSEREGGPYF. The rearrangement joins TRBV6-5 to TRBJ2-7; 10 positions match TRBD2. The V and J ends lost 2 bases and 12 bases, in that order; junction bases with no gene match: 13. The germline V gene has CDR1 MNHEY and CDR2 SVGAGI. The CDR3 is 15 amino acids.

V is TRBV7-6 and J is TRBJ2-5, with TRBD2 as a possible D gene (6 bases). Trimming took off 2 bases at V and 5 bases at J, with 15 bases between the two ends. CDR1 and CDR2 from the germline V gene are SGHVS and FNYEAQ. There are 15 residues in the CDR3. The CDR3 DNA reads TGTGCCAGCAGCTTACGGGGGACCCTTCGGGAGACCCAGTACTTC. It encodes CASSLRGTLRETQYF.

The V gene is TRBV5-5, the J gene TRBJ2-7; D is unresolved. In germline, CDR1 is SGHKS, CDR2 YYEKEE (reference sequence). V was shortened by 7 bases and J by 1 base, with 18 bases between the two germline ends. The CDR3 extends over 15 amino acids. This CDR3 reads CASHGWQPRSYEQYF. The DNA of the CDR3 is TGTGCCAGCCACGGATGGCAACCGAGGTCCTACGAGCAGTACTTC.

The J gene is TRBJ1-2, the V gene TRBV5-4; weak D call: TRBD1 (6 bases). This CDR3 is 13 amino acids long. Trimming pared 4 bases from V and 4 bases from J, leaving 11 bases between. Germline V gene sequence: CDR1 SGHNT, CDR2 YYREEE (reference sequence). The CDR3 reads CASSQGTAYGYTF. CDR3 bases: TGTGCCAGCAGCCAGGGGACGGCCTATGGCTACACCTTC.